This T cell receptor beta chain was captured by sequencing in a study of T cell responses to AZD1222 COVID-19 vaccine. Sequencing was performed with immunoSEQ multiplex PCR; in TCRdb, only in-frame clones are kept and a portion is missing. The sample contains 150,000 to 200,000 clones, over 80% of which appear only once. Concerning this clone itself: Its cognate antigen is unknown.

Whole-study findings and limits: Repertoire sampling was restricted to post-peak T cell response timepoints.

This CDR3 contains 15 residues. Per the germline V gene, CDR1 is SGHTA and CDR2 is FQGNSA. Trimming at V came to 5 bases and at J to 12 bases, leaving 18 bases not matched to a gene. The TCR was taken from an adult who received the MenACWY meningococcal vaccine as a control. The sequencing here drew on peripheral blood, taken 28 days after the second dose of the MenACWY control vaccine. The chain joins TRBV7-2 to TRBJ1-1, with TRBD1 identical over 7 bases. Here the CDR3 DNA reads TGTGCCAGCAGCCCTCCCCCGCTAAGACAGGGACTTCCTTTCTTT. This gives the protein CASSPPPLRQGLPFF.